These 10 T cell receptor beta chains originate from one sample sequenced in a study of T cell changes during pregnancy in multiple sclerosis. Measured with immunoSEQ multiplex PCR; TCRdb has only the in-frame clones, and not every one. The sample lists about 72,000 clones; about 90% were seen once. Source: peripheral blood, taken in the second trimester of pregnancy. The source is a female donor with multiple sclerosis, enrolled in a pregnancy study.

The genes are TRBV4-3 and TRBJ2-3, with 8 bases identical to TRBD2. Germline lookup yields CDR1 LGHNA and CDR2 YSLEER. The CDR3 sequence is 16 residues long. J lost 3 bases, V lost 2 bases, and 7 bases had no gene match. The CDR3 bases are TGCGCCAGCAGCCAAATTTTAGCGGGGTCGACAGATACGCAGTATTTT. Amino acid sequence: CASSQILAGSTDTQYF.

This chain links TRBV11-2 with TRBJ2-5; weak D call: TRBD2 (6 bases). Germline values: CDR1 SGHAT, CDR2 FQNNGV. The ends were cut back, 4 bases at V and 4 bases at J, with 19 bases in the middle. The CDR3 runs 16 residues. The CDR3 spells CASSSPDSGLVETQYF. The CDR3 DNA follows: TGTGCCAGCAGCTCCCCGGATAGCGGTCTAGTAGAGACCCAGTACTTC.

The rearrangement links TRBV6-5 to TRBJ2-2; the D gene is possibly TRBD1 (5 bases). This CDR3 is built from 11 residues. Trimming removed 6 bases at V and 6 bases at J, with 5 bases between. Germline V lookup: CDR1 MNHEY, CDR2 SVGAGI. The CDR3 region is CASRGPGELFF. CDR3 DNA sequence: TGTGCCAGCAGGGGGCCCGGGGAGCTGTTTTTT.

This rearrangement joins TRBV4-2 to TRBJ2-1; the D gene is possibly TRBD1 (6 bases). V lost 0 bases, J lost 7 bases, and 10 bases lay in between. The CDR3 spans 14 residues. CDR1 is LGHNA, CDR2 YNFKEQ, per germline. CDR3 bases: TGTGCCAGCAGCCAAGAACAGGGAATAAATGAGCAGTTCTTC. Protein: CASSQEQGINEQFF.

The table lists this clone with a few counts. The chain has TRBV6-5 and TRBJ1-1; 7 nucleotides agree with TRBD1. The CDR3 length is 14 residues. With V trimmed by 6 bases and J by 6 bases, 10 bases remained unmatched. In germline, CDR1 is MNHEY, CDR2 SVGAGI. The CDR3 DNA is TGTGCCAGCAGACAGGACAGGACGGCGGCTGAAGCTTTCTTT. Protein product: CASRQDRTAAEAFF.

The gene calls are TRBV7-3 and TRBJ2-5; tentative D call: TRBD2 (5 bases). Trimming left V 5 bases short and J 2 bases short, with 15 bases between. The germline CDR1 and CDR2 sequences are SGHTA and FQGTGA. The CDR3 extends over 15 amino acids. The CDR3 sequence is CASSRQDGVQETQYF. For the CDR3, the DNA is TGTGCCAGCAGCCGGCAAGACGGGGTTCAAGAGACCCAGTACTTC. The full variable domain, rest sourced from reference TRBV7-3 and TRBJ2-5, is GAGVSQTPSNKVTEKGKYVELRCDPISGHTALYWYRQSLGQGPEFLIYFQGTGAADDSGLPNDRFFAVRPEGSVSTLKIQRTERGDSAVYLCASSRQDGVQETQYFGPGTRLLVL.

This chain joins TRBV2 and TRBJ2-7; 10 bases fit TRBD2. Unmatched junction bases numbered 6, after V lost 6 bases and J lost 7 bases. This CDR3 spans 13 amino acids. The germline gives CDR1 SNHLY, CDR2 FYNNEI. DNA of the CDR3: TGTGCCAGCAGGGAGTTGACTAGCGGGGAGCAGTACTTC. Amino acid sequence: CASRELTSGEQYF.

This rearrangement joins TRBV6-1 to TRBJ1-2; TRBD1 might be the D (5 bases). Germline V gene data show CDR1 as MNHNS and CDR2 as SASEGT. This CDR3 has 16 residues. V was shortened by 1 base and J by 6 bases, with 18 bases between the two germline ends. The CDR3 region has the DNA TGTGCCAGCAGTGAAGAGGTCGGGGGGAGTCGGAATGGCTACACCTTC. Translating it yields CASSEEVGGSRNGYTF.

In DNA, the CDR3 is TGTGCCAGCAGCGGGGGGGACAGGTTTAATGAAAAACTGTTTTTT. Its translation is CASSGGDRFNEKLFF. The chain joins TRBV9 to TRBJ1-4; 8 nucleotides line up with TRBD1. Germline V gene data show CDR1 as SGDLS and CDR2 as YYNGEE. The CDR3 contains 15 residues. V lost 3 bases to trimming and J lost 4 bases; unmatched junction nucleotides: 5. Full variable domain (remainder filled in from reference TRBV9 and TRBJ1-4): DSGVTQTPKHLITATGQRVTLRCSPRSGDLSVYWYQQSLDQGLQFLIQYYNGEERAKGNILERFSAQQFPDLHSELNLSSLELGDSALYFCASSGGDRFNEKLFFGSGTQLSVL.

The genes are TRBV13 and TRBJ1-4; D not resolved. The CDR3 spans 13 residues. V was trimmed by 1 base and J by 7 bases, leaving 7 bases between them. The germline gives CDR1 PRHDT, CDR2 FYEKMQ (reference sequence). CDR3 coding DNA: TGTGCCAGCAGCTTAGTGGGAGGTGAAAAACTGTTTTTT. Encoded protein: CASSLVGGEKLFF.